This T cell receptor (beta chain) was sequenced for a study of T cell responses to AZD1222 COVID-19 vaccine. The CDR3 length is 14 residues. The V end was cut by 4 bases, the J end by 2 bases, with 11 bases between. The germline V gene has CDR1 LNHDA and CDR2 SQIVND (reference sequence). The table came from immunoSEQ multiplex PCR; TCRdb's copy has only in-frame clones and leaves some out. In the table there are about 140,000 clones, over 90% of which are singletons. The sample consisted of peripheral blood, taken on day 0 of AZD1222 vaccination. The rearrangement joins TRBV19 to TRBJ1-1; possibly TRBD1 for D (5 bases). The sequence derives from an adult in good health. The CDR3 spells CASSNLGGNTEAFF. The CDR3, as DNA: TGTGCCAGTAGTAACCTGGGGGGTAACACTGAAGCTTTCTTT. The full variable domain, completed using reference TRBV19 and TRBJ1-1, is DGGITQSPKYLFRKEGQNVTLSCEQNLNHDAMYWYRQDPGQGLRLIYYSQIVNDFQKGDIAEGYSVSREKKESFPLTVTSAQKNPTAFYLCASSNLGGNTEAFFGQGTRLTVV.